A selection of T cell receptor beta chains follows, all from one sample in a study of blood T cell repertoires in COVID-19. Libraries were prepared by immunoSEQ multiplex PCR; TCRdb keeps only in-frame clonotypes and omits some of them. The sample holds about 220,000 clones, approximately 80% seen once. The sample was peripheral blood. The receptors stem from a human donor in a cohort sampled during active COVID-19. The CDR3 runs from the conserved cysteine through the conserved F or W. D genes are given only for firm matches. The size field is filled for only some rows; it gives once, few, many or a size class.

TRBJ2-5	NA	NA	TRBV5-1	TGCGCCAGCAGATATGGTTCGACAGATGGGACCCAGTACTTC	CASRYGSTDGTQYF
TRBJ1-2	TRBD1	NA	TRBV7-9	TGTGCCAGCAGCTCGCTGCACAGGGGCAACTATGGCTACACCTTC	CASSSLHRGNYGYTF
TRBJ2-7	NA	few	TRBV15	TGTGCCACCAGCAGAGATATCGACAGCACCTACGAGCAGTACTTC	CATSRDIDSTYEQYF
TRBJ2-5	NA	NA	TRBV29-1	TGCAGCGTGGCCGAGACTGTTGGGGAGACCCAGTACTTC	CSVAETVGETQYF
TRBJ2-1	NA	NA	TRBV6-6	TGTGCCAGCAGCCTCCAATGGCCCTCCTACAATGAGCAGTTCTTC	CASSLQWPSYNEQFF
TRBJ1-6	NA	NA	TRBV3-1/TRBV3-2	TGTGCCAGCAGCCGGGCGAGCTCCTATAATTCACCCCTCCACTTT	CASSRASSYNSPLHF
TRBJ2-3	TRBD2	NA	TRBV19	TGTGCCAGCAAAGCGGGAGGAGGGAGAGATACGCAGTATTTT	CASKAGGGRDTQYF
TRBJ2-2	NA	NA	TRBV9	TGTGCCAGCAGCGTAGGGCCAGCGAGAGATACCGGGGAGCTGTTTTTT	CASSVGPARDTGELFF
TRBJ1-2	NA	many	TRBV11-2	TGTGCCAGCAGCTTAGGGGCAGGAGGGTATGGCTACACCTTC	CASSLGAGGYGYTF
TRBJ1-6	TRBD1	NA	TRBV7-8	TGTGCCAGCAGCTCGGGACAGTTTAATTCACCCCTCCACTTT	CASSSGQFNSPLHF
TRBJ2-5	NA	NA	TRBV14	TGTGCCAGCAGCCAAGGTGGTGTCGGGACCCAGTACTTC	CASSQGGVGTQYF
TRBJ1-4	NA	once	TRBV5-4	TGTGCCAGCAGCCTTAACCTGGACGGGGGAGAGGGAAAACTGTTTTTT	CASSLNLDGGEGKLFF
TRBJ2-1	TRBD2	NA	TRBV28	TGTGCCAGCACTCTTGGGACTAGCGGAGGCTCCTACAATGAGCAGTTCTTC	CASTLGTSGGSYNEQFF
TRBJ2-7	TRBD2	NA	TRBV4-2	TGTGCCAGCAGCCAAGGGACTAGCGGGGGGGCCATGAAATACGAGCAGTACTTC	CASSQGTSGGAMKYEQYF
TRBJ1-1	NA	NA	TRBV5-5	TGTGCCAGCAGCCAGGGTTCGCGTTCGGATAGTTCGGCTTTCTTT	CASSQGSRSDSSAFF
TRBJ2-1	NA	NA	TRBV19	TGTGCCAGTAGTACCCCGGGACTCAGCTACAATGAGCAGTTCTTC	CASSTPGLSYNEQFF
TRBJ2-5	TRBD1	NA	TRBV6-5	TGTGCCAGCAGTCGGGACAGCTTCCAAGAGACCCAGTACTTC	CASSRDSFQETQYF
TRBJ2-7	TRBD1	NA	TRBV7-9	TGTGCCAGCAGCTTCCTGACAGGGGGGTTCGACGAGCAGTACTTC	CASSFLTGGFDEQYF
TRBJ1-2	TRBD1	NA	TRBV25-1	TGTGCCAGCAGTCGACAGGGGGGTTATGGCTACACCTTC	CASSRQGGYGYTF
TRBJ2-1	TRBD2	NA	TRBV28	TGTGCCAGCAGCTCGGGGGGGAGGATCTACAATGAGCAGTTCTTC	CASSSGGRIYNEQFF
TRBJ2-7	TRBD1	few	TRBV7-8	TGTGCCAGCAGCTCTCAGGGGGTTCTCCCCTACGAGCAGTACTTC	CASSSQGVLPYEQYF
TRBJ1-2	NA	NA	TRBV19	TGTGCCAGTACCCCGGGAAGCGGACCGTTTTCGGGCTACACCTTC	CASTPGSGPFSGYTF
TRBJ2-5	NA	once	TRBV7-2	TGTGCCAGCAGCTTAGCTGGACCAGGAAGGGGGGAGACCCAGTACTTC	CASSLAGPGRGETQYF
TRBJ1-1	TRBD1	few	TRBV5-1	TGCGCCAGCCGGATTAGCTCCGGGACAGTTAACACTGAAGCTTTCTTT	CASRISSGTVNTEAFF
TRBJ2-7	TRBD2	once	TRBV7-2	TGTGCCAGCAGCGCGGCCGGGACTAGCGGGAGGGCCCTCTCCTACGAGCAGTACTTC	CASSAAGTSGRALSYEQYF
TRBJ2-7	TRBD2	NA	TRBV28	TGTGCCAGCAGTTTAGGACTAGCGGAACTCTACGAGCAGTACTTC	CASSLGLAELYEQYF
TRBJ1-1	TRBD1	once	TRBV4-2	TGTGCCAGCAGCCAGGAACCCGTAAAGGACAGGGCGCTGAACACTGAAGCTTTCTTT	CASSQEPVKDRALNTEAFF
TRBJ2-2	NA	NA	TRBV19	TGTGCCAGTAGTATATTAGGGACTCCTTTCACCGGGGAGCTGTTTTTT	CASSILGTPFTGELFF
TRBJ1-2	TRBD1	NA	TRBV5-1	TGCGCCAGCAGTGGGTCCGGGACAGGGTATGACTATGGCTACACCTTC	CASSGSGTGYDYGYTF
TRBJ2-5	NA	once	TRBV25-1	TGTGCCAGCAGTGAATGGAGAGGGCAAGAGACCCAGTACTTC	CASSEWRGQETQYF
TRBJ2-7	NA	NA	TRBV29-1	TGCAGCGTTGTGGGGGGGCGGGACCCCTCCATTCCTAGCTCCTACGAGCAGTACTTC	CSVVGGRDPSIPSSYEQYF
TRBJ1-6	NA	NA	TRBV5-1	TGCGCCAGCAGCTCCACAGGTTCGGGTTCACCCCTCCACTTT	CASSSTGSGSPLHF
TRBJ2-5	TRBD2	NA	TRBV9	TGTGCCAGCAGCGGAGGACTAGCGGTCCAAGAGACCCAGTACTTC	CASSGGLAVQETQYF
TRBJ2-3	TRBD1	NA	TRBV5-1	TGCGCCAGCAGCTTGGCGGGACAGGGTTTTCCAGATACGCAGTATTTT	CASSLAGQGFPDTQYF
TRBJ2-7	NA	NA	TRBV5-1	TGCGCCAGCAGCCTCACCTTTGGGGGCACCTACGAGCAGTACTTC	CASSLTFGGTYEQYF
TRBJ1-2	NA	NA	TRBV19	TGTGCCAGTAGTTCAACAGGCCTATACCCCTATGGCTACACCTTC	CASSSTGLYPYGYTF
TRBJ2-1	TRBD2	NA	TRBV7-2	TGTGCCAGCAGCTTAGCTAGCGGGAGTAGAAATGAGCAGTTCTTC	CASSLASGSRNEQFF
TRBJ1-5	TRBD1	NA	TRBV7-9	TGTGCCAGCAGCTTAGGACAGGGGCTTCGTCAGCCCCAGCATTTT	CASSLGQGLRQPQHF
TRBJ1-2	NA	NA	TRBV3-1/TRBV3-2	TGTGCCAGCAGCCAAGATTCCGTCGATAAGGGGCGCAGATTTGGCTACACCTTC	CASSQDSVDKGRRFGYTF
TRBJ2-7	TRBD1	NA	TRBV19	TGTGCCAGTAGTACGACAGGGGGCGTCAACGAGCAGTACTTC	CASSTTGGVNEQYF
TRBJ1-6	TRBD1	NA	TRBV18	TGTGCCAGCTCACCACCCGGACAGGGGGGTTCACCCCTCCACTTT	CASSPPGQGGSPLHF
TRBJ1-4	TRBD1	NA	TRBV7-2	TGTGCCAGCAGCTTAAGGAACAGGGGGCGCATCACTAATGAAAAACTGTTTTTT	CASSLRNRGRITNEKLFF
TRBJ2-4	NA	NA	TRBV13	TGTGCCAGCAGCCCTACCGGGACCCCAGGGGGGATTCAGTACTTC	CASSPTGTPGGIQYF
TRBJ2-7	NA	NA	TRBV6-6	TGTGCCAGCAGCGGAGGGGATCTGGCTGAGCAGTACTTC	CASSGGDLAEQYF
TRBJ2-7	TRBD1	NA	TRBV5-1	TGCGCCAGCAGCTTGGATCTGCTGCGGGACAGGGGTATCTACGAGCAGTACTTC	CASSLDLLRDRGIYEQYF
TRBJ1-5	TRBD1	NA	TRBV6-5	TGTGCCAGCAAAGGGGGACAGAATAATCAGCCCCAGCATTTT	CASKGGQNNQPQHF